This TCR beta chain was observed in a study of blood T cells in healthy people across ages. Study-wide findings and caveats: Reliance upon unsorted PBMCs precluded definitive naive versus antigen-experienced comparison.

A sample-barcoded 5' primer and a J-beta primer mix were used in a second PCR of about 7 to 11 cycles. TCRdb independently ran MiXCR on the 5' RACE reads; one entry per CDR3 protein. The sample includes around 820,000 distinct CDR3 sequences, 20% to 25% of them seen just once. This CDR3 region has 15 residues. The germline gives CDR1 SGHTA, CDR2 FQGTGA. The ends lost 3 bases at V and 8 bases at J; junction bases unmatched: 8. This clonotype was seen more than once but under ten times. Its antigen is not identified. Another study also made use of these data, one on T cells of mothers and their children.

The sequence derives from a boy aged 5-17 years in good health. Sample: blood. This chain joins TRBV7-3 and TRBJ2-1; 9 bases agree with TRBD2. The CDR3 region has the DNA TGTGCCAGCAGCTTTAGCGGGGGAGGGAGCGATGAGCAGTTCTTC. Protein: CASSFSGGGSDEQFF.